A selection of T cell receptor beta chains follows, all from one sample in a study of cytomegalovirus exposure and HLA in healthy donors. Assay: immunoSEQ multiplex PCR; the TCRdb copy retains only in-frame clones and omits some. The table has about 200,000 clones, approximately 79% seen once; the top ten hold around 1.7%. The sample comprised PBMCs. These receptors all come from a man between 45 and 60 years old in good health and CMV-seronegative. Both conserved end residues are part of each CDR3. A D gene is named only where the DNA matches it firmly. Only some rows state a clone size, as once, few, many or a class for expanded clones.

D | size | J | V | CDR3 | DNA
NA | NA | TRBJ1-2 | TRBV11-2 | CASSLDPQGRDGYTF | TGTGCCAGCAGCTTAGACCCCCAGGGGAGAGATGGCTACACCTTC
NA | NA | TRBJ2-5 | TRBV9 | CASSVTRGSQETQYF | TGTGCCAGCAGCGTCACGAGGGGGAGCCAAGAGACCCAGTACTTC
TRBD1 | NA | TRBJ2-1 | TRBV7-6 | CASSLRDRTINEQFF | TGTGCCAGCAGCTTAAGGGACAGAACCATCAATGAGCAGTTCTTC
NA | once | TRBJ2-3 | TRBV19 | CASGSGASDTQYF | TGTGCCAGTGGCTCAGGGGCGTCAGATACGCAGTATTTT
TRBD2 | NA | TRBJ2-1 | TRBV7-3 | CASSLKGRGLVYNEQFF | TGTGCCAGCAGCTTAAAGGGGAGGGGACTCGTCTACAATGAGCAGTTCTTC
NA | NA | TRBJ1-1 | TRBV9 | CASSPWAGLNTEAFF | TGTGCCAGCAGTCCCTGGGCAGGTTTGAACACTGAAGCTTTCTTT
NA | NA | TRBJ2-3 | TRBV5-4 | CASSLPRATDTQYF | TGTGCCAGCAGCTTGCCCAGGGCCACAGATACGCAGTATTTT
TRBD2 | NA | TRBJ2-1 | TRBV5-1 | CASSLGVASGDNEQFF | TGCGCCAGCAGCTTGGGGGTGGCTAGCGGGGACAATGAGCAGTTCTTC
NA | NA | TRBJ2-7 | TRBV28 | CAANPSNRGSSYEQYF | TGTGCCGCCAACCCCAGCAATCGGGGGTCCTCCTACGAGCAGTACTTC
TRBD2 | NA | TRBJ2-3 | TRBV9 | CASSEGLAGGTDTQYF | TGTGCCAGCAGCGAGGGACTAGCGGGGGGCACAGATACGCAGTATTTT
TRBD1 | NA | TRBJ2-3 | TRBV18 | CASSPPTGSTDTQYF | TGTGCCAGCTCACCACCGACAGGGAGCACAGATACGCAGTATTTT
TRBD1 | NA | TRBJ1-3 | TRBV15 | CATRRQGTGNTIYF | TGTGCCACCAGACGACAGGGGACTGGAAACACCATATATTTT
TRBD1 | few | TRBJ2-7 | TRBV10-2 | CASSETGGLYEQYF | TGCGCCAGCAGTGAGACAGGGGGTCTCTACGAGCAGTACTTC
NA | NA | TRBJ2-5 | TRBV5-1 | CASSLAVSGRETQYF | TGCGCCAGCAGCTTGGCCGTGTCGGGTCGGGAGACCCAGTACTTC
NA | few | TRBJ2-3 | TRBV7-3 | CASSLGIGGGVSTQYF | TGTGCCAGCAGCTTGGGGATAGGGGGAGGGGTCAGTACGCAGTATTTT
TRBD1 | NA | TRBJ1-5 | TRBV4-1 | CASSQEATGWHQPQHF | TGCGCCAGCAGCCAAGAGGCGACAGGGTGGCATCAGCCCCAGCATTTT
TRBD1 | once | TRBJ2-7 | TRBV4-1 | CASSQGSGTGVPYEQYF | TGCGCCAGCAGCCAAGGATCCGGGACAGGGGTCCCCTACGAGCAGTACTTC
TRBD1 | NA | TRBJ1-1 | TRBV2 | CASSDPGGNTEAFF | TGTGCCAGCAGTGATCCAGGGGGGAACACTGAAGCTTTCTTT
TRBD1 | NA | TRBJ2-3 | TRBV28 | CASSSGTGTDTQYF | TGTGCCAGCAGTTCGGGGACAGGCACAGATACGCAGTATTTT
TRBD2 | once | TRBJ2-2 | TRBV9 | CASSVDPSGSGELFF | TGTGCCAGCAGCGTAGACCCTAGCGGGTCCGGGGAGCTGTTTTTT
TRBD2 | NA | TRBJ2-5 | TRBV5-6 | CASSWAATSGAQETQYF | TGTGCCAGCAGCTGGGCGGCGACTAGCGGGGCCCAAGAGACCCAGTACTTC
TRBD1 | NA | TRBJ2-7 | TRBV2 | CASTQGRGNYEQYF | TGTGCCAGCACCCAGGGCAGGGGGAACTACGAGCAGTACTTC